This is a list of T cell receptor beta chains from one sample in a study of T-cell reconstitution after alpha-beta-depleted transplantation in children. TCRdb reprocessed the PCR reads via MiXCR and lists one record per CDR3 protein. This sample has about 980,000 distinct CDR3 sequences, with around 30% found just once. The sample in question was PBMCs, mostly from graft donor cells, obtained 360 days after TCRalphabeta/CD19-depleted stem cell transplant. Source of these receptors: a boy under two years old who had a stem cell transplant for SCID, so the T cells may come from the graft donor. CDR3s include the opening cysteine and the closing phenylalanine or tryptophan. The D gene is left open where the match is weak. The size field is filled for only some rows; it gives once, few, many or a size class.

>TRBJ2-2|TRBD2|few|TRBV20-1|14
CSARISGGTGELFF
TGCAGTGCTAGGATTTCGGGGGGAACCGGGGAGCTGTTTTTT
>TRBJ1-1|.|few|TRBV27|14
CASSRDYMNTEAFF
TGTGCCAGCAGCCGGGACTACATGAACACTGAAGCTTTCTTT
>TRBJ2-5|TRBD1|.|TRBV5-6|16
CASSLDRGSLEETQYF
TGTGCCAGCAGCTTGGACAGGGGAAGTCTCGAAGAGACCCAGTACTTC
>TRBJ1-3|.|.|TRBV9|15
CASSGVRDPGNTIYF
TGTGCCAGCAGCGGGGTTCGGGATCCTGGAAACACCATATATTTT
>TRBJ2-1|TRBD2|few|TRBV19|17
CASSTNGLAGSYNEQFF
TGTGCCAGTAGTACCAACGGACTAGCGGGGTCCTACAATGAGCAGTTCTTC
>TRBJ2-1|.|.|TRBV28|14
CASSLLGSKNEQFF
TGTGCCAGCAGTTTACTAGGGAGCAAGAATGAGCAGTTCTTC
>TRBJ2-3|TRBD1|.|TRBV5-6|13
CASSGRGGDTQYF
TGTGCCAGCAGCGGGAGAGGGGGCGATACGCAGTATTTT
>TRBJ2-6|.|few|TRBV12-3/TRBV12-4|18
CASRPSPGLQNEGNVLTF
TGTGCCAGCAGACCGTCTCCGGGACTCCAGAACGAGGGCAACGTCCTGACTTTC
>TRBJ2-3|.|few|TRBV9|14
CASSVGSVTDTQYF
TGTGCCAGCAGCGTAGGGAGTGTGACAGATACGCAGTATTTT
>TRBJ1-1|.|.|TRBV28|11
CASIQFSEAFF
TGTGCCAGCATACAATTCAGTGAAGCTTTCTTT
>TRBJ2-5|TRBD2|.|TRBV7-8|16
CASSLVSGGPQETQYF
TGTGCCAGCAGCTTAGTTAGCGGGGGGCCACAAGAGACCCAGTACTTC
>TRBJ2-3|TRBD1|.|TRBV27|15
CASSSRQGWYDTQYF
TGTGCCAGCAGTTCCCGACAGGGTTGGTACGATACGCAGTATTTT
>TRBJ2-3|.|.|TRBV5-1|14
CASSSHWRTDTQYF
TGCGCCAGCAGCTCTCACTGGCGCACAGATACGCAGTATTTT
>TRBJ2-2|.|.|TRBV20-1|16
CSARDYGGVNTGELFF
TGCAGTGCTAGAGATTACGGCGGGGTGAACACCGGGGAGCTGTTTTTT
>TRBJ2-7|.|few|TRBV4-2|15
CASSQEAPGSYEQYF
TGTGCCAGCAGCCAAGAGGCCCCTGGCTCCTACGAGCAGTACTTC
>TRBJ2-3|TRBD2|.|TRBV10-3|14
CATQLANPTDTQYF
TGTGCCACCCAACTAGCGAACCCCACAGATACGCAGTATTTT
>TRBJ2-7|.|.|TRBV20-1|15
CSASRETSHYYEQYF
TGCAGTGCTAGCCGAGAGACATCCCACTACTACGAGCAGTACTTC
>TRBJ2-5|TRBD2|.|TRBV12-3/TRBV12-4|21
CASSWELKWTSGGLLWETQYF
TGTGCCAGCAGTTGGGAACTCAAATGGACTAGCGGGGGGCTCTTGTGGGAGACCCAGTACTTC
>TRBJ2-5|.|few|TRBV20-1|14
CSAERLGTQETQYF
TGCAGTGCTGAGCGCTTAGGGACCCAAGAGACCCAGTACTTC
>TRBJ1-1|.|few|TRBV7-9|13
CASRAWVNTEAFF
TGTGCCAGCCGGGCTTGGGTGAACACTGAAGCTTTCTTT
>TRBJ2-7|TRBD1|.|TRBV20-1|14
CSARDFRGSNEQYF
TGCAGTGCTAGAGACTTCAGGGGGAGTAATGAGCAGTACTTC
>TRBJ1-1|.|.|TRBV4-1|16
CASSQRYVTGRGVAFF
TGCGCCAGCAGCCAACGTTATGTCACAGGCCGAGGTGTAGCTTTCTTT
>TRBJ2-7|TRBD1|few|TRBV4-1|17
CASSQASHRGLIYEQYF
TGCGCCAGCAGCCAAGCATCCCACAGGGGGCTGATCTACGAGCAGTACTTC
>TRBJ1-3|.|.|TRBV5-6|14
CASSRWANSGTTDF
TGTGCCAGCAGCCGGTGGGCGAATTCCGGGACGACGGATTTT
>TRBJ2-3|TRBD2|.|TRBV7-3|15
CASSLSSGAADTQYF
TGTGCCAGCAGCTTATCCAGCGGGGCCGCAGATACGCAGTATTTT
>TRBJ2-1|.|many|TRBV5-1|15
CASSFGGGAYNEQFF
TGTGCCAGCAGTTTCGGCGGGGGCGCCTACAATGAGCAGTTCTTC
>TRBJ2-3|TRBD1|.|TRBV4-1|19
CASSQPGTGRSRHTDTQYF
TGCGCCAGCAGCCAGCCCGGGACAGGAAGATCTAGGCACACAGATACGCAGTATTTT
>TRBJ1-2|.|few|TRBV5-1|12
CASRPVHGGYTF
TGCGCCAGCAGACCCGTACACGGTGGCTACACCTTC
>TRBJ1-1|.|.|TRBV7-9|13
CASRSLMNTEAFF
TGTGCCAGCAGATCCCTCATGAACACTGAAGCTTTCTTT
>TRBJ1-1|.|once|TRBV5-6|13
CASSLVGGRRAFF
TGTGCCAGCAGCTTGGTCGGGGGGCGACGAGCTTTCTTT
>TRBJ2-2|.|.|TRBV5-1|13
CASSLDDPGELFF
TGCGCCAGCAGCTTGGATGATCCCGGGGAGCTGTTTTTT
>TRBJ2-5|.|few|TRBV20-1|12
CSARLVSETQYF
TGCAGTGCTAGACTAGTCTCAGAGACCCAGTACTTC